Listed here is a single T cell receptor (beta chain). This clonotype came up a few times. Its antigen target is currently unknown. Within one base of it there is no much larger clone, and no base qualities were kept. This entry belongs to a study of T-cell memory formation after mild COVID-19 (dated by TCRdb to the early 2020s). About the full investigation: TCR sequence clusters from the two donors were found to be largely donor specific. In a couple of donors, T-cell clones that expanded and contracted after mild COVID-19 were followed by sequencing TCRalpha and TCRbeta repertoires longitudinally. The cohort comprised two young, previously healthy adult volunteers, one female and one male. Paper-wide results and their limitations: SARS-CoV-2 specificity was not confirmed for the second-wave clones peaking on day 37. Contracting CD4+ clones appeared mostly in the CM and EM memory subsets, whereas CD8+ clones were enriched in EMRA. Clones that contracted from day 15 to 85 showed balanced CD4/CD8 phenotypes, whereas a second wave of clones that expanded from day 15 to 37 leaned towards CD4+. Some responding clones were found in pre-infection memory, which suggests that pre-existing cross-reactive memory T cells took part in the SARS-CoV-2 response. The study included only two mild cases, and larger cohorts that include severe cases with pre-infection samples were judged to be necessary.

Sequencing used an Illumina NovaSeq 6000. Using 5'RACE with constant-segment primers, TCRalpha and TCRbeta cDNA libraries were constructed, with sample barcodes and unique molecular identifiers added in the process. Trizol reagent was used to extract RNA from every sample. Libraries were amplified in two PCR steps, with a second sample barcode and Illumina TruSeq adapters added in the second step. The libraries were sequenced on an Illumina NovaSeq using 2 x 150 bp paired-end reads. The authors processed their data as follows. With migec v1.2.7, reads were demultiplexed and then collapsed into UMI-guided consensus sequences. Using mixcr v2.1.11, the UMI consensuses were aligned to TRA and TRB V and J templates and assembled into clonotypes. A clonotype was counted as expanded or contracted only if both edgeR and NoisET called the change significant, with noise models trained on biological replicates. For edgeR calls, the thresholds were a false discovery rate-adjusted p below 0.01 and a log2 fold-change of 1. As an exploratory analysis of dynamics, max-normalized trajectories of the 1000 most abundant clonotypes were examined by PCA with hierarchical clustering. Each responding clone was given a CD4 or CD8 phenotype based on the CD4+ and CD8+ repertoires, which had been sequenced separately. TCRdb cleaned the public reads at Q25 with fastp, built clones with MiXCR and kept in-frame beta chains. A single entry per CDR3 protein holds the most common genes and DNA from its merged rows. These V and J calls are TCRdb output, not the study's own analysis. The table for this sample lists around 120,000 distinct CDR3 sequences; roughly 15% of them were counted only once. The ten most abundant clones make up about 15% of the sample.

PBMCs were isolated by Ficoll-Paque density gradient centrifugation. The origin of this receptor is an adult woman who had mild COVID-19 (a few samples of this study predate the infection). The sample titles of this study are shuffled in the database, so cell type and time point are left out; the donor was told from shared clones. The specimen was PBMCs or a T cell subset sorted from them (not recorded which).

The sequence in DNA is TGTGCCACCAGCACCGGGACCGGCAATCAGCCCCAGCATTTT. Its coded protein is CATSTGTGNQPQHF. The sequence joins TRBV15 to TRBJ1-5; the D gene is perhaps TRBD1, on 5 matching bases. CDR1 and CDR2, per the germline V gene (reference sequence), are LNHNV and YYDKDF. The CDR3 measures 14 amino acids from cysteine to phenylalanine. CDR3 DNA only is kept here, 42 bases in frame from base 1. V drops 4 bases and J drops 2 bases, leaving 9 bases in between.